Following are 19 T cell receptor beta chains from one sample sequenced in a study of blood T cell repertoires in COVID-19. Method: immunoSEQ multiplex PCR; TCRdb's copy keeps in-frame clones and lacks some. The sample shows some 220,000 clones, 65% to 85% of them seen only once. Sequencing was performed on peripheral blood. The receptors derive from a human donor in a cohort sampled during active COVID-19.

The chain recombines TRBV3-1 (or the pseudogene TRBV3-2) with TRBJ2-5, with 8 bases lining up with TRBD1. The CDR3 length is 13 residues. The V gene end was trimmed by 4 bases and the J gene end by 5 bases; junction bases not matched to a gene: 3. Per the germline V gene, CDR1 is LGHDT and CDR2 is YNNKEL (reference sequence). The CDR3, as DNA: TGTGCCAGCAGCCCAGGGGGCTGGGAGACCCAGTACTTC. Protein product: CASSPGGWETQYF.

Turning to this clone: Other DNA sequences in the same sample also yield this CDR3. The chain employs TRBV29-1 and TRBJ2-3; D gene unclear. Trimming took 1 base from V and 0 from J, leaving 5 bases between them. This CDR3 region has 13 residues. Germline V CDR1 and CDR2: SQVTM, ANQGSEA. The CDR3 DNA reads TGCAGCGTTGAAGCCGGGAGCACAGATACGCAGTATTTT. Translated: CSVEAGSTDTQYF.

V is TRBV2 and J is TRBJ2-3; 14 nucleotides match TRBD2. The CDR3 totals 18 residues. The V gene's germline CDR1 is SNHLY and CDR2 FYNNEI. Germline trimming cut 6 bases from V and 5 bases from J; bases unmatched to any gene: 13. The DNA of the CDR3 is TGTGCCAGCAGCTCCCGACTAGCGGGGGGGAAGGGGAAAGATACGCAGTATTTT. Translating it yields CASSSRLAGGKGKDTQYF.

The chain couples TRBV27 to TRBJ1-3; no clear D. V was pared by 4 bases and J by 4 bases, with 11 bases between. The CDR3 spans 14 residues. Germline V gene lookup returns CDR1 MNHEY and CDR2 SMNVEV (reference sequence). CDR3 loop: CASSWGGPGNTIYF. The CDR3 coding sequence is TGTGCCAGCAGTTGGGGAGGGCCCGGAAACACCATATATTTT.

The CDR3 here is CASSLGVGGGRYEQYF. The CDR3 DNA is TGTGCCAGCAGCTTAGGTGTCGGCGGGGGGAGGTACGAGCAGTACTTC. V and J are TRBV7-6 and TRBJ2-7; 8 positions agree with TRBD2. Germline CDR1 reads SGHVS; CDR2 reads FNYEAQ. The ends lost 1 base at V and 4 bases at J; junction bases unmatched: 9. This CDR3 spans 16 amino acids. The variable domain in full, with the rest retrieved from reference TRBV7-6 and TRBJ2-7, is GAGVSQSPRYKVTKRGQDVALRCDPISGHVSLYWYRQALGQGPEFLTYFNYEAQQDKSGLPNDRFSAERPEGSISTLTIQRTEQRDSAMYRCASSLGVGGGRYEQYFGPGTRLTVT.

The V and J genes are TRBV7-9 and TRBJ2-5, with TRBD1 matching over 9 bases. The germline V gene has CDR1 SEHNR and CDR2 FQNEAQ (reference sequence). This CDR3 spans 14 amino acids. Losses at the gene ends were 5 bases for V and 4 bases for J; bases not matched to a gene: 5. The CDR3 protein is CASSIQGARETQYF. CDR3 DNA: TGTGCCAGCAGCATACAGGGGGCGCGAGAGACCCAGTACTTC.

V is TRBV5-1 and J is TRBJ1-1, with D possibly being TRBD1 (5 bases). Germline V gene lookup returns CDR1 SGHRS and CDR2 YFSETQ. V lost 3 bases and J 5 bases, leaving 11 bases between the germline ends. This CDR3 is 13 amino acids long. CDR3 DNA sequence: TGCGCCAGCAGCTCCCCCGGGGGGACTGAAGCTTTCTTT. Amino acid sequence: CASSSPGGTEAFF.

The J gene is TRBJ2-3, the V gene TRBV6-1, with a weak D call TRBD2 (6 bases). The CDR3 runs to 15 residues. Germline V gene sequence: CDR1 MNHNS, CDR2 SASEGT. With 0 bases removed from V and 4 bases from J, the gap between germline ends came to 11 bases. The chain's CDR3 is CASSEAGGAADTQYF. CDR3 DNA sequence: TGTGCCAGCAGTGAAGCGGGGGGAGCCGCAGATACGCAGTATTTT.

V usage is TRBV11-1 and J usage is TRBJ2-1, with 8 bases lining up with TRBD2. This CDR3 contains 16 residues. V shed 3 bases and J 7 bases; nucleotides not matched to a gene: 11. The V gene's germline CDR1 is SGHAT and CDR2 FQDESV (reference sequence). In DNA form, the CDR3 reads TGTGCCAGCAGCTTGGGATCCGCGGGGGGTCTGAATGAGCAGTTCTTC. Its protein product is CASSLGSAGGLNEQFF.

The gene calls are TRBV3-1 (or the pseudogene TRBV3-2) and TRBJ2-6; D is unresolved. Germline CDR1 and CDR2: LGHDT and YNNKEL (reference sequence). The CDR3 covers 16 residues. The germline V and J ends were trimmed by 0 bases and 1 base, with 7 bases remaining between them. In DNA, the CDR3 is TGTGCCAGCAGCCAAGAAGTAGCTTCTGGGGCCAACGTCCTGACTTTC. It encodes CASSQEVASGANVLTF.

The chain joins TRBV29-1 to TRBJ1-2; 7 nucleotides line up with TRBD1. Per the germline V gene, CDR1 is SQVTM and CDR2 is ANQGSEA. CDR3 length: 14 amino acids. Trimming removed 2 bases from V and 4 bases from J; junction bases left unmatched: 7. CDR3 in DNA: TGCAGCGTTGAAAGGGGCAGGGGGGTCTATGGCTACACCTTC. As protein: CSVERGRGVYGYTF.

This chain connects TRBV5-1 to TRBJ2-1; 12 nucleotides agree with TRBD2. The CDR3 contains 18 residues. Germline assignment: CDR1 SGHRS and CDR2 YFSETQ. J was trimmed by 7 bases and V by 2 bases; bases with no gene match: 13. CDR3 bases: TGCGCCAGCAGCTTTTCTACCGGACTAGCGGGGCTATTGAATGAGCAGTTCTTC. This translates into CASSFSTGLAGLLNEQFF.

The CDR3 reads CASSLVGTGGTHEQYF. Here the CDR3 DNA reads TGTGCCAGCAGCTTAGTAGGGACAGGGGGTACCCACGAGCAGTACTTC. The chain recombines TRBV11-3 with TRBJ2-7, with 11 nucleotides matching TRBD1. Unmatched junction bases numbered 7, after V lost 1 base and J lost 5 bases. This CDR3 comprises 16 residues. Germline assignment: CDR1 SGHNT and CDR2 YENEEA.

The chain uses TRBV5-4 and TRBJ1-2; no clear D. This CDR3 contains 13 residues. Trimming removed 4 bases at V and 4 bases at J, with 11 bases between. The germline V gene encodes CDR1 SGHNT and CDR2 YYREEE (reference sequence). The CDR3 is CASSTEDFYGYTF. For the CDR3, the DNA is TGTGCCAGCAGCACGGAGGATTTCTATGGCTACACCTTC.

This clone was detected a few times. This chain links TRBV11-2 with TRBJ2-7, with D unresolved. The CDR3 contains 12 residues. V lost 5 bases and J 4 bases, leaving 9 bases between the germline ends. Germline CDR1 and CDR2: SGHAT and FQNNGV. The CDR3 sequence is CASSPTEYEQYF. In DNA, the CDR3 is TGTGCCAGCAGCCCCACAGAGTACGAGCAGTACTTC.

The chain employs TRBV27 and TRBJ2-6, with 9 positions matching TRBD2. V shed 3 bases, J shed 1 base, and the junction held 7 bases outside the gene matches. This CDR3 is built from 18 residues. Germline CDR1 reads MNHEY; CDR2 reads SMNVEV (reference sequence). The CDR3 region has the DNA TGTGCCAGCAGTTTCGGGCGCGGGAGGGTTTCTGGGGCCAACGTCCTGACTTTC. Protein product: CASSFGRGRVSGANVLTF.

The J gene is TRBJ2-5, the V gene TRBV4-1; the D gene is possibly TRBD2 (7 bases). Germline CDR1 and CDR2: MGHRA and YSYEKL. V lost 4 bases and J lost 4, with 19 bases in between. CDR3 length: 16 amino acids. The CDR3 bases are TGCGCCAGCAGCCCATCCCAGGGAGGGGGTCGAGAGACCCAGTACTTC. This gives the protein CASSPSQGGGRETQYF.

The rearrangement joins TRBV19 to TRBJ1-3; 8 bases align to TRBD1. With V trimmed by 5 bases and J by 5 bases, 5 bases remained unmatched. Germline V gene data show CDR1 as LNHDA and CDR2 as SQIVND (reference sequence). The CDR3 has 14 amino acids. The CDR3 sequence: CASSQDRERNTIYF. DNA for the CDR3: TGTGCCAGTAGTCAGGACAGGGAGAGAAACACCATATATTTT.

A note on this clone: This likely comes from a read error, as the CDR3 has no conserved phenylalanine or tryptophan at its end. The DNA is omitted, as the CDR3 cannot be located on it reliably, and the CDR3 follows TCRdb's listing. This chain joins TRBV5-6 and TRBJ1-2. A total of 10 residues make up the CDR3, ends included. Germline V lookup: CDR1 SGHDT, CDR2 YYEEEE. The CDR3 loop reads CASSLGGGPT.